A selection of T cell receptor beta chains follows, all from one sample in a study of blood T cell repertoires in COVID-19. Libraries were prepared by immunoSEQ multiplex PCR; TCRdb keeps only in-frame clonotypes and omits some of them. The sample records about 220,000 clones, approximately 90% being singletons. Material: PBMCs or T cells enriched from blood (not recorded which). The receptor set was obtained from a woman between 18 and 30 years old in a cohort exposed to, infected with or recovered from COVID-19 (not recorded which). CDR3s include the opening cysteine and the closing phenylalanine or tryptophan. The D gene is left open where the match is weak. Size tells how often a clone was seen (once, few, many) or the class of an expanded clone, and some rows leave it out.

cdr3_nt | cdr3_aa | d_call | j_call | v_call | cdr3_length | clone_size
TGCGCCAGCAGCTTGACGACAGACTATGGCTACACCTTC | CASSLTTDYGYTF | - | TRBJ1-2 | TRBV5-1 | 13 | -
TGTGCCAGTAGGACAGGGACCGACACTGAAGCTTTCTTT | CASRTGTDTEAFF | TRBD1 | TRBJ1-1 | TRBV19 | 13 | -
TGCGCCAGCAGCCGGGACAGTCGAAACATTCAGTACTTC | CASSRDSRNIQYF | TRBD1 | TRBJ2-4 | TRBV5-1 | 13 | once
TGTGCCAGCAGTGAAGGCAGGGCGGTGAATTCACCCCTCCACTTT | CASSEGRAVNSPLHF | - | TRBJ1-6 | TRBV6-1 | 15 | -
TGCGCCAGCATAAAGGACATGAACACTGAAGCTTTCTTT | CASIKDMNTEAFF | - | TRBJ1-1 | TRBV5-1 | 13 | -
TGTGCCAGCACTGAAAGCGGGGGGGCAGCAGATACGCAGTATTTT | CASTESGGAADTQYF | TRBD2 | TRBJ2-3 | TRBV2 | 15 | -
TGCAGCGTCGATGAGCGGGAGGGCCTCGCCGGGGAGCTGTTTTTT | CSVDEREGLAGELFF | TRBD2 | TRBJ2-2 | TRBV29-1 | 15 | -
TGTGCCGGTCGGGGAGAGGGTTCACCCCTCCACTTT | CAGRGEGSPLHF | - | TRBJ1-6 | TRBV2 | 12 | -
TGTGCCAGCTCACCCGGGACTCAGAATGAAAAACTGTTTTTT | CASSPGTQNEKLFF | - | TRBJ1-4 | TRBV18 | 14 | -
TGTGCCCACCGTCGCGAGGGCAATCAGCCCCAGCATTTT | CAHRREGNQPQHF | - | TRBJ1-5 | TRBV28 | 13 | -
TGTGCCAGCAGTTACCCCAGGGGGGATGGCTACACCTTC | CASSYPRGDGYTF | TRBD1 | TRBJ1-2 | TRBV6-5 | 13 | few
TGTGCCAGCACTAACAGGGGAAGCAATCAGCCCCAGCATTTT | CASTNRGSNQPQHF | TRBD1 | TRBJ1-5 | TRBV6-5 | 14 | -
TGTGCCAGCAGCTTAGCGCTAGGGAACACTGAAGCTTTCTTT | CASSLALGNTEAFF | - | TRBJ1-1 | TRBV7-8 | 14 | -
TGTGCCAGCAGCTCATTACAGGGGAGGTCAAACGAGCAGTACTTC | CASSSLQGRSNEQYF | - | TRBJ2-7 | TRBV11-2 | 15 | -
TGCGCCAGCAGCTTGATGACAGGGGACCAAGAGACCCAGTACTTC | CASSLMTGDQETQYF | TRBD1 | TRBJ2-5 | TRBV5-1 | 15 | -
TGTGCCAGCAGTTCGGCTGAAGGACTACCGTACAATGAGCAGTTCTTC | CASSSAEGLPYNEQFF | - | TRBJ2-1 | TRBV28 | 16 | -
TGTGCCAGCAGCTCCCGGGTCTCTGGGGCCAACGTCCTGACTTTC | CASSSRVSGANVLTF | - | TRBJ2-6 | TRBV11-2 | 15 | -
TGCGCCAGCAGCTTGGGATTGGGGGGGACAGGGGTCGATGAGCAGTACTTC | CASSLGLGGTGVDEQYF | TRBD1 | TRBJ2-7 | TRBV5-1 | 17 | -
TGTGCCAGCAGCTTATCCCATGGGACAAATGGCTACACCTTC | CASSLSHGTNGYTF | - | TRBJ1-2 | TRBV7-9 | 14 | -
TGTGCCAGCAGCAAACCGGGACTAGCGGCCAATGAGCAGTTCTTC | CASSKPGLAANEQFF | TRBD2 | TRBJ2-1 | TRBV7-3 | 15 | -
TGTGCCAGCAGCGCCGAGAGACTGGGCTACACCTTC | CASSAERLGYTF | - | TRBJ1-2 | TRBV7-9 | 12 | -
TGTGCCAGCAGCCACCGACAGGGGGCTGTAGACACCTTC | CASSHRQGAVDTF | TRBD1 | TRBJ1-2 | TRBV3-1/TRBV3-2 | 13 | -
TGTGCCAGCAGCCCTACAGGGAGTCGGAATGAAAAACTGTTTTTT | CASSPTGSRNEKLFF | - | TRBJ1-4 | TRBV27 | 15 | -
TGTGCCAGCAGCAAAGCGGCCCTCCCCGACACTGAAGCTTTCTTT | CASSKAALPDTEAFF | - | TRBJ1-1 | TRBV9 | 15 | -
TGTGCCTGGAGTCGGGACAGTCATTCACCCCTCCACTTT | CAWSRDSHSPLHF | TRBD1 | TRBJ1-6 | TRBV30 | 13 | -
TGTGCCAGCAGCCAATCTGGGGATGACAGCCTCTATGGCTACACCTTC | CASSQSGDDSLYGYTF | - | TRBJ1-2 | TRBV16 | 16 | -